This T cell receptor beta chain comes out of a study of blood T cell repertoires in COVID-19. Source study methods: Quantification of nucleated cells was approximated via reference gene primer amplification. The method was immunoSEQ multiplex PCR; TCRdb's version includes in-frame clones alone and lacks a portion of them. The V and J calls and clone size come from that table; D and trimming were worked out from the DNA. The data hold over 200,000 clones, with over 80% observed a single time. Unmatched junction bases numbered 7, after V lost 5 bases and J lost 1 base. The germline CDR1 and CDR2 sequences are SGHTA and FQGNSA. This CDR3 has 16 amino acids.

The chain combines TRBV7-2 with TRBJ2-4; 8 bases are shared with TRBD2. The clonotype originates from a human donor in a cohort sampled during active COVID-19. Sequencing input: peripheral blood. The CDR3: CASSRQAGVAKNIQYF. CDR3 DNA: TGTGCCAGCAGCCGGCAAGCGGGAGTTGCCAAAAACATTCAGTACTTC.